This T cell receptor beta chain was recovered during a study of response to subunit inactivated influenza vaccine. Each CDR3 protein gets one entry after TCRdb re-called the RT-PCR reads with MiXCR. This sample has approximately 500,000 distinct CDR3 sequences, with 13% to 15% found just once. In this sample, this clonotype turned up a few times. Its antigen is as yet unknown. General observations from the study: A suggestion made by the authors is that each seasonal influenza vaccination recruits few new T cells.

Germline-derived CDR1 and CDR2 are KGHDR and SFDVKD. Between the trimmed V and J ends, which lost 6 bases and 3 bases, there was a span of 8 bases. This CDR3 comprises 13 residues. V gene TRBV24-1 combines with J gene TRBJ1-5, with D possibly matching TRBD1 (5 bases). The sequence was obtained from a man aged 45-65 years who received an inactivated influenza vaccine. The material sequenced was PBMCs from blood, taken 11 to 12 days after vaccination. DNA of the CDR3: TGTGCCACCAGTCGGGGGACCAATCAGCCCCAGCATTTT. The encoded protein is CATSRGTNQPQHF.